The TCR beta chain under discussion was sequenced for a study of blood T cell repertoires in COVID-19. About the study: The analysed material was cDNA or gDNA that came from T cells, B-cell-depleted T cells, or PBMCs.

Profiled with immunoSEQ multiplex PCR; TCRdb holds only in-frame clones, not every one. This table has some 90,000 clones, under 90% appearing once. The sequence was collected from a human donor in a cohort sampled during active COVID-19. The sample consisted of peripheral blood.

The CDR3: CASSWGGRATETQYF. In DNA form, the CDR3 reads TGTGCCAGCAGTTGGGGGGGGAGGGCCACAGAGACCCAGTACTTC. This sequence joins TRBV28 and TRBJ2-5; 7 bases are a match to TRBD2. CDR3 length: 15 amino acids. V shed 4 bases and J 4 bases; nucleotides not matched to a gene: 9. Germline loops: CDR1 MDHEN, CDR2 SYDVKM.